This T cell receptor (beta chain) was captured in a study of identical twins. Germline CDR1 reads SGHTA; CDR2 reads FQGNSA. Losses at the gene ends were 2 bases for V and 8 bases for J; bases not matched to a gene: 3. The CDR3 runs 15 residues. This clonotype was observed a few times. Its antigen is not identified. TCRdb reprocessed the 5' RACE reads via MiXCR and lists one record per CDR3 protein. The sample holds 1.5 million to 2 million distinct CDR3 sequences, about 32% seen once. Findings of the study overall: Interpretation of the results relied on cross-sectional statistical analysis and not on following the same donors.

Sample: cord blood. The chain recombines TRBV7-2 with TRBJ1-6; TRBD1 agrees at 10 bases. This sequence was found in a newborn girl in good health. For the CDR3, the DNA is TGTGCCAGCAGCTTATTGACAGGGGGCCATTCACCCCTCCACTTT. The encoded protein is CASSLLTGGHSPLHF.